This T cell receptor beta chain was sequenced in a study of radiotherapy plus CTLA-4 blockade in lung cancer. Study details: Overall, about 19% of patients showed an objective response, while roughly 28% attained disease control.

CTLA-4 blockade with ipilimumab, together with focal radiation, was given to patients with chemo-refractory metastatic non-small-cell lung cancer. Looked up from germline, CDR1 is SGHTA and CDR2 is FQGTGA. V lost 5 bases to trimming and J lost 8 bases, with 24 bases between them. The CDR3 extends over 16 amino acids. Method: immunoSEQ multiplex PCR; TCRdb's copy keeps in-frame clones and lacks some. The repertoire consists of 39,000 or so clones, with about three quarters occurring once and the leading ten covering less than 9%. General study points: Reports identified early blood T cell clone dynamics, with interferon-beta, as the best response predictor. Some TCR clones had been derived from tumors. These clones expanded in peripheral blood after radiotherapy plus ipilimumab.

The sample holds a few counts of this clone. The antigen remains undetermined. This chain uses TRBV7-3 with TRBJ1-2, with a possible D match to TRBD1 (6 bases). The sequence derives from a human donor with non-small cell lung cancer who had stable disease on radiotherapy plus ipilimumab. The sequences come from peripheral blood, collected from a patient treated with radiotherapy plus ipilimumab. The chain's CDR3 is CASSRRSGAGGEGYTF. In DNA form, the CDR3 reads TGTGCCAGCAGCCGTAGATCAGGGGCCGGGGGGGAGGGCTACACCTTC.